This T cell receptor (beta chain) was captured in a study of Ad26.COV2.S vaccination and SARS-CoV-2 variants. Study observations and caveats: Substantial response breadth was reportedly seen for spike-specific CD8+ and CD4+ T cells after vaccination. Possible underestimation of total T cell responses by the TCR breadth and depth analyses was noted.

Produced via immunoSEQ multiplex PCR; TCRdb's table is partial and in-frame only. The sample contains roughly 700,000 clones, around 89% of which appear only once. Germline lookup yields CDR1 MNHEY and CDR2 SVGAGI. V lost 2 bases and J lost 6, with 8 bases in between. The CDR3 is 14 amino acids. This clone has a handful of counts. As yet, its antigen is unknown. Sample treatment: around 19 received Ad26.COV2.S at low or high dose, single or two shots; several received placebo; per-sample allocation not given. Sampling occurred on day 63 after the first vaccine or placebo injection. This chain joins TRBV6-5 and TRBJ1-6; D not certain. This TCR derives from a person between 18 and 59 years old who received the Ad26.COV2.S COVID-19 vaccine or a placebo. Sequences were derived from peripheral blood, sampled in a trial of Ad26.COV2.S vaccine versus placebo. CDR3 in DNA: TGTGCCAGCAGTTACCACCGACCTAATTCACCCCTCCACTTT. The encoded protein is CASSYHRPNSPLHF.